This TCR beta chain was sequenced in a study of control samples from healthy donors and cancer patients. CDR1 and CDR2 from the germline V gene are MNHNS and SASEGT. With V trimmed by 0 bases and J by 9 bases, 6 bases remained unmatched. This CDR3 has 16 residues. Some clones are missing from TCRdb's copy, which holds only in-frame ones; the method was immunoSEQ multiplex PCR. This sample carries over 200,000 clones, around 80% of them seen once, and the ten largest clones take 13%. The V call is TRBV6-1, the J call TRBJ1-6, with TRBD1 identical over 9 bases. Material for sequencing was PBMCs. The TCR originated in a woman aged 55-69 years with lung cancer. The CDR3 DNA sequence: TGTGCCAGCAGTGAAGCTCCGGGACAGGGTCTTTCACCCCTCCACTTT. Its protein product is CASSEAPGQGLSPLHF.